The next 26 T cell receptor beta chains were all read from a single sample in a study of T cells in Graves' hyperthyroidism and ophthalmopathy (dated by TCRdb to the late 2010s). Receptor libraries were prepared by multiplex PCR. Sequenced on an Illumina HiSeq 2000. Amplification of TCR beta CDR3 regions was carried out from RNA transcripts. A first-round RT-PCR of the TCR CDR3 used the HTBI primer set with the Qiagen OneStep RT-PCR kit. TCRdb reanalyzed the raw reads on its own, using fastp at Q25 for trimming and MiXCR for clone calling, and kept in-frame beta chains. Rows with a matching CDR3 protein are joined into one entry that keeps the most common DNA and genes. The sample table shows 300,000 to 400,000 distinct CDR3 sequences, and about 15% are seen once. The top ten constitute around 25% of the sample. Sequenced input: blood. These receptors all stem from a woman in her thirties with Graves' hyperthyroidism.

There are many counts of this clonotype. The chain has TRBV2 and TRBJ1-2; 7 positions agree with TRBD1. The CDR3 loop spans 11 amino acids. Germline lookup yields CDR1 SNHLY and CDR2 FYNNEI. The J segment lost 4 bases and the V segment lost 8 bases, leaving 1 base of the junction unmatched. The CDR3 sequence: CASGDSYGYTF. CDR3 DNA: TGTGCCAGCGGGGACAGCTATGGCTACACCTTC.

This clonotype has a count of ten or more. V gene TRBV11-2 combines with J gene TRBJ2-5; D uncertain. This CDR3 has 13 amino acids. With 4 bases removed from V and 4 bases from J, the gap between germline ends came to 10 bases. Germline V CDR1 and CDR2: SGHAT, FQNNGV. CDR3 DNA: TGTGCCAGCAGCTGGCAGCGTTCAGAGACCCAGTACTTC. Amino acids: CASSWQRSETQYF. The variable domain in full, completed from reference TRBV11-2 and TRBJ2-5, reads EAGVAQSPRYKIIEKRQSVAFWCNPISGHATLYWYQQILGQGPKLLIQFQNNGVVDDSQLPKDRFSAERLKGVDSTLKIQPAKLEDSAVYLCASSWQRSETQYFGPGTRLLVL.

This clonotype was seen many times. The genes are TRBV3-1 and TRBJ1-1, with a possible D match to TRBD1 (5 bases). Germline CDR1 LGHDT, CDR2 YNNKEL (reference sequence). Trimming removed 2 bases from V and 2 bases from J, with 12 bases in between. The CDR3 extends over 15 amino acids. The CDR3 coding sequence is TGTGCCAGCAGCCAACAGGGCAGATTCAACACTGAAGCTTTCTTT. As protein: CASSQQGRFNTEAFF.

This clonotype was recorded many times. The gene calls are TRBV24-1 and TRBJ2-5; D is unresolved. The ends were cut back, 4 bases at V and 0 bases at J, with 17 bases in the middle. The CDR3 has 17 amino acids. Germline V lookup: CDR1 KGHDR, CDR2 SFDVKD. The CDR3, as DNA: TGTGCCACCAGTGACGGAGCTGGGAATAAGTACCAAGAGACCCAGTACTTC. Protein: CATSDGAGNKYQETQYF.

This chain joins TRBV20-1 and TRBJ1-1; D is unresolved. Germline V CDR1 and CDR2: DFQATT, SNEGSKA (reference sequence). Trimming took off 3 bases at V and 3 bases at J, with 5 bases between the two ends. The CDR3 sequence is 11 residues long. This CDR3 reads CSASSYTEAFF. CDR3 sequence (DNA): TGCAGTGCTAGCTCCTACACTGAAGCTTTCTTT.

The genes are TRBV12-5 and TRBJ1-1; 9 bases fit TRBD1. Germline-derived CDR1 and CDR2 are LGHNT and FRNRAP. This CDR3 is built from 14 residues. Germline trimming cut 4 bases from V and 5 bases from J; bases unmatched to any gene: 5. DNA of the CDR3: TGTGCTAGTGGTTGGGGACAGGGATGGACTGAAGCTTTCTTT. This encodes CASGWGQGWTEAFF.

This clonotype was seen many times. The CDR3 sequence: CSASPTSGSTPDTQYF. In DNA form, the CDR3 reads TGCAGTGCTAGCCCCACTAGCGGGAGTACCCCAGATACGCAGTATTTT. This chain uses TRBV20-1 with TRBJ2-3, with TRBD2 identical over 11 bases. The CDR3 runs 16 residues. Germline V gene sequence: CDR1 DFQATT, CDR2 SNEGSKA (reference sequence). V trimming: 3 bases; J trimming: 4 bases; junction bases outside the gene matches: 9.

The chain has TRBV6-1 and TRBJ2-7; D is undetermined. This CDR3 contains 16 residues. Looked up from germline, CDR1 is MNHNS and CDR2 is SASEGT. Trimming removed 5 bases from V and 0 bases from J, with 17 bases in between. The CDR3 spells CASSQRDGKDSYEQYF. DNA for the CDR3: TGTGCCAGCAGTCAACGTGACGGAAAAGACTCCTACGAGCAGTACTTC.

This clonotype appeared many times. This chain joins TRBV28 and TRBJ1-2; D may be TRBD1 (5 bases). Germline CDR1 MDHEN, CDR2 SYDVKM. Trimming took 8 bases from V and 5 from J, leaving 12 bases between them. The CDR3 runs 12 residues. The CDR3 is CASQDTGYGYTF. CDR3 nucleotides: TGTGCCAGCCAGGACACCGGTTATGGCTACACCTTC.

This clonotype showed up many times. The chain carries TRBV7-2 and TRBJ1-5, with 7 nucleotides matching TRBD1. Germline V lookup: CDR1 SGHTA, CDR2 FQGNSA. This CDR3 comprises 14 residues. The V and J ends lost 5 bases and 1 base, in that order; junction bases with no gene match: 2. In DNA, the CDR3 is TGTGCCAGCAGCCAGGGGGGGAGCAATCAGCCCCAGCATTTT. It is translated as CASSQGGSNQPQHF.

This clonotype was detected many times. This chain connects TRBV3-1 to TRBJ1-1; no firm D call. Trimming took 4 bases from V and 12 from J, leaving 15 bases between them. The length of the CDR3 is 12 residues. Per germline, CDR1 LGHDT and CDR2 YNNKEL (reference sequence). The CDR3 DNA is TGTGCCAGCAGCCCAGCCGAGGGATATACTTTCTTT. This gives the protein CASSPAEGYTFF.

This clonotype has a count of ten or more. The rearrangement uses TRBV6-1 and TRBJ2-3; TRBD2 matches 8 bases. Germline values: CDR1 MNHNS, CDR2 SASEGT. The ends lost 6 bases at V and 2 bases at J; junction bases unmatched: 4. The CDR3 is 14 residues long. The CDR3 bases are TGTGCCAGCAGGGAGCGGGAGTACACAGATACGCAGTATTTT. Translating it yields CASREREYTDTQYF.

The gene calls are TRBV7-2 and TRBJ2-5; 10 positions agree with TRBD2. V was clipped by 0 bases and J by 5 bases; unmatched bases: 6. CDR1 is SGHTA, CDR2 FQGNSA, per germline. This CDR3 contains 16 residues. The CDR3, as DNA: TGTGCCAGCAGCTTAGCCGGGACTAGCGATGGTGAGACCCAGTACTTC. It encodes CASSLAGTSDGETQYF.

This clonotype has only a few counts. The CDR3 sequence is CASFGVRGSETQYF. In nucleotides, the CDR3 is TGTGCCAGCTTCGGGGTGCGGGGTTCGGAGACCCAGTACTTC. The chain combines TRBV2 with TRBJ2-5; the D gene is possibly TRBD2 (6 bases). With 8 bases removed from V and 5 bases from J, the gap between germline ends came to 18 bases. CDR3 length: 14 residues. Germline loops: CDR1 SNHLY, CDR2 FYNNEI.

V usage is TRBV30 and J usage is TRBJ2-3, with 7 bases lining up with TRBD2. Per the germline V gene, CDR1 is GTSNPN and CDR2 is SVGIG (reference sequence). This CDR3 contains 14 residues. J lost 5 bases, V lost 2 bases, and 7 bases had no gene match. Here the CDR3 reads CAWSLQRERDTQYF. CDR3 bases: TGTGCCTGGAGTCTTCAGCGGGAAAGAGATACGCAGTATTTT.

The sample holds a few counts of this clonotype. The gene calls are TRBV9 and TRBJ1-3; D perhaps matches TRBD1 (5 bases). CDR1 and CDR2 (germline): SGDLS, YYNGEE. CDR3 length: 17 residues. Trimming took off 3 bases at V and 4 bases at J, with 20 bases between the two ends. CDR3 region: CASSADPGTFGGNTIYF. The CDR3 DNA reads TGTGCCAGCAGCGCGGACCCCGGGACGTTCGGAGGAAACACCATATATTTT.

The rearrangement uses TRBV2 and TRBJ1-4, with D perhaps matching TRBD1 (5 bases). The ends were cut back, 5 bases at V and 8 bases at J, with 21 bases in the middle. The CDR3 runs 16 residues. Germline V gene sequence: CDR1 SNHLY, CDR2 FYNNEI. The CDR3, as DNA: TGTGCCAGCAGTAATCCTCCAGGGTTCAGAGGCGAAAAACTGTTTTTT. Its protein is CASSNPPGFRGEKLFF.

This clonotype was counted ten times or more. The V call is TRBV2, the J call TRBJ1-5; the D is unclear. Germline loops: CDR1 SNHLY, CDR2 FYNNEI. The CDR3 extends over 16 amino acids. The V gene lost 3 bases and the J gene lost 4 bases, with 16 bases spanning the gap. This CDR3 is CASSDWSYRLNQPQHF. The CDR3 DNA reads as TGTGCCAGCAGTGATTGGTCGTACCGTTTAAATCAGCCCCAGCATTTT.

This clonotype has ten or more counts. The rearrangement joins TRBV6-1 to TRBJ1-5; D may be TRBD1 (5 bases). The V gene's germline CDR1 is MNHNS and CDR2 SASEGT. CDR3 length: 15 residues. The ends were cut back, 6 bases at V and 11 bases at J, with 23 bases in the middle. DNA of the CDR3: TGTGCCAGCAGACCCGGGGCAGGGCAACCTCTTGCCCAGCATTTT. Amino acid sequence: CASRPGAGQPLAQHF.

This clonotype was picked up many times. The gene calls are TRBV28 and TRBJ2-1; 7 nucleotides align to TRBD1. Germline values: CDR1 MDHEN, CDR2 SYDVKM. The trim removed 6 bases at V and 5 bases at J, leaving 10 bases unmatched. The CDR3 runs to 15 residues. DNA for the CDR3: TGTGCCAGCAGCATATCCGGGACAGTTAACAATGAGCAGTTCTTC. It yields the protein CASSISGTVNNEQFF.

This clonotype was picked up a small number of times. This chain joins TRBV6-6 and TRBJ2-3, with TRBD2 identical over 13 bases. The CDR3 contains 19 residues. The V segment lost 0 bases and the J segment 6 bases; nucleotides outside the gene matches: 12. The germline CDR1 and CDR2 sequences are MNHNY and SVGAGI (reference sequence). CDR3: CASSYSPDGTSGAWDTQYF. The CDR3 DNA follows: TGTGCCAGCAGTTACTCCCCCGACGGGACTAGCGGGGCTTGGGATACGCAGTATTTT.

The V and J genes are TRBV30 and TRBJ2-3; D is ambiguous. The CDR3 has 12 amino acids. V was trimmed by 0 bases and J by 5 bases, leaving 6 bases between them. Per germline, CDR1 GTSNPN and CDR2 SVGIG (reference sequence). Here the CDR3 reads CAWSVRRDTQYF. Written as DNA, the CDR3 is TGTGCCTGGAGTGTACGGAGAGATACGCAGTATTTT. The whole variable domain, remainder taken from reference TRBV30 and TRBJ2-3, is SQTIHQWPATLVQPVGSPLSLECTVEGTSNPNLYWYRQAAGRGLQLLFYSVGIGQISSEVPQNLSASRPQDRQFILSSKKLLLSDSGFYLCAWSVRRDTQYFGPGTRLTVL.

V gene TRBV5-1 combines with J gene TRBJ2-2; 7 nucleotides line up with TRBD1. V shed 2 bases, J shed 1 base, and the junction held 2 bases outside the gene matches. CDR1 and CDR2 (germline): SGHRS, YFSETQ. The CDR3 covers 15 residues. CDR3 in amino acids: CASSLQGRNTGELFF. CDR3 DNA: TGCGCCAGCAGCTTACAGGGGCGGAACACCGGGGAGCTGTTTTTT.

This clonotype was seen many times. The chain carries TRBV6-2 or TRBV6-3 and TRBJ2-5; D is possibly TRBD1 or TRBD2 (5 bases each). There are 16 residues in the CDR3. Germline V CDR1 and CDR2: MNHEY, SVGEGT. Trimming removed 6 bases from V and 9 bases from J, with 26 bases in between. CDR3 protein: CASSPSQGPDLGSQYF. CDR3 DNA: TGTGCCAGCAGCCCCTCCCAGGGACCAGATTTGGGGTCCCAGTACTTC.

This clonotype has at least ten counts. The chain carries TRBV20-1 and TRBJ2-3; 9 bases align to TRBD2. CDR1 is DFQATT and CDR2 is SNEGSKA in the germline V gene (reference sequence). CDR3 length: 19 residues. Trimming removed 1 base from V and 3 bases from J; junction bases left unmatched: 17. The chain's CDR3 is CSARALRGVLAGTTDTQYF. The CDR3 DNA reads TGCAGTGCTAGAGCTCTCAGGGGGGTGCTAGCGGGGACAACAGATACGCAGTATTTT.

This clonotype was seen repeatedly, ten times or more. This chain uses TRBV28 with TRBJ1-6; no reliable D call. Germline assignment: CDR1 MDHEN and CDR2 SYDVKM. The CDR3 length is 16 residues. V lost 4 bases, J lost 0 bases, and 10 bases lay in between. CDR3 bases: TGTGCCAGCAGTTCGCCCTCGAGCTCCTATAATTCACCCCTCCACTTT. Its translation is CASSSPSSSYNSPLHF.